This TCR beta chain is from a study of vaccination effects on CD4 cells after COVID-19 (dated by TCRdb to about 2022). Some background on the complete study: The ViraFEST assay stimulated PBMC with viral peptide pools and then used TCR sequencing to identify antigen-specific CD4+ T cell clonotypes by expansion. Each participant got two doses of an mRNA SARS-CoV-2 vaccine, either BNT162b2 or mRNA-1273. Pre-vaccine samples were drawn from a couple of convalescent patients 16 days and one week before the first dose, at 142 and 148 days after COVID-19 diagnosis. Some 2 million PBMC per well were cultured with approximately 10 ug/ml peptides in IMDM containing 5% human AB serum, approximately 10 IU/ml IL-2 and gentamicin. In both COVID-19 convalescent patients and infection-naive vaccine recipients, the study compared SARS-CoV-2 spike-specific CD4+ TCR repertoires from before mRNA vaccination with those from after it. A total of 10 COVID-19 convalescent patients and a handful of SARS-CoV-2-naive healthy vaccine recipients were included in the full study. Cultures from other donors in the study were sequenced using the Oncomine TCR Beta short-read assay on an Illumina iSeq 100. What the study reported, not specific to this receptor: Only a small number of convalescent patients were included, and no early post-infection timepoints were available, which limited the study. In convalescent patients, the post-vaccine spike-reactive repertoire consisted mainly of new vaccine-induced clones, largely distinct from infection-induced clones. Clones induced by infection and clones induced by vaccination both contracted markedly at late timepoints after vaccination, which fits with T cell responses waning over time.

Notes on this clone: Its binding antigen is unknown. Base qualities are not recorded, but no much larger clone differs from it by a single base.

After more than nine days of culture, CD4+ T cells were isolated with the EasySep CD4+ T cell isolation kit. Convalescent patients had PCR-confirmed SARS-CoV-2 infection between March and December 2020, before Alpha, Beta and Delta variants emerged in the United States. On days 3 and 7, half of the culture medium was replaced with fresh IL-2-containing medium. Unless otherwise noted, each peptide stimulation condition was cultured in triplicate wells. PBMC were separated from whole blood using Ficoll-Paque Plus gradient centrifugation and were then either cryopreserved at -140C or used fresh. Genomic DNA was extracted from cultured CD4+ T cells with the QIAamp micro DNA kit. V drops 1 base and J drops 0 bases, leaving 10 bases in between. CDR1 and CDR2, looked up from the germline V gene (reference sequence), are LNHNV and YYDKDF. The CDR3 runs 16 amino acids, cysteine and phenylalanine included. Only the CDR3 DNA stays, 48 bases, in frame from base 1.

To prepare the library, the immunoSEQ multiplex PCR assay was applied. DNA from the cultured, isolated CD4+ T cells was subjected to TCR beta CDR3 sequencing. The original methods were these. Non-productive TCR sequences were removed, reads were trimmed to the CDR3 region, and CDR3s of at least 7 amino acids were retained. The MANAFEST web app was used to pick out antigen-specific clonotypes by comparing their expansion in peptide wells with that in reference cultures. Positive clones required FDR<0.05 expansion versus reference and all other wells, odds ratio above 5, and frequency above 0.1% in two replicate wells. Cross-reactive clonotypes were defined as significantly expanded in SARS-CoV-2 spike wells and in at least one common cold coronavirus spike condition. CDR3 similarity was assessed by Levenshtein distance using the stringdist R package, and unrooted trees were constructed with ape in R 3.6.1. TCRdb mirrors the immuneACCESS table, restricted to in-frame sequences. Some clones are absent from its copies; in checked studies, under half trace to an unresolved V gene, and the reason for the others is unknown. The DNA was the basis for D and trimming; V, J and clone size are from that table. Within this sample are under 50,000 clones, with about 78% of them counted one time only. Together, the top ten hold 10% to 15% of the sample.

The rearrangement joined TRBV15 to TRBJ2-1, with an unclear D gene assignment. The sequencing here drew on CD4+ T cells from PBMCs cultured without peptide, taken before COVID-19 vaccination. This sequence originates from a human donor who had a prior SARS-CoV-2 infection. The bases read TGTGCCACCAGCAGAGGTCGCGGTATCTCCTACAATGAGCAGTTCTTC. Its protein is CATSRGRGISYNEQFF.